These T cell receptor beta chains were read from a single sample in a study of blood T cell repertoires in COVID-19. The assay was immunoSEQ multiplex PCR, and TCRdb's table has in-frame clones only and misses some. The sample has 45,000 to 55,000 clones; over 80% are singletons. Sequencing was carried out using peripheral blood. The source of these receptors is a human donor in a cohort sampled during active COVID-19. Each CDR3 is given with its conserved first and last residue. D genes are given only for firm matches. Where a row states a size, it is once, few, many or the class of an expanded clone; other rows omit it.

D	size	V	J	CDR3	DNA
TRBD1	NA	TRBV7-7	TRBJ1-6	CASSLGGIQGADSPLHF	TGTGCCAGCAGCTTGGGGGGGATACAGGGGGCTGATTCACCCCTCCACTTT
NA	NA	TRBV7-2	TRBJ1-6	CASRRGGDNSPLHF	TGTGCCAGCAGGAGGGGGGGCGATAATTCACCCCTCCACTTT
NA	NA	TRBV5-6	TRBJ2-5	CASSLLGARETQYF	TGTGCCAGCAGCCTATTGGGGGCTAGGGAGACCCAGTACTTC
NA	NA	TRBV9	TRBJ1-5	CASSPRSGNGEPQHF	TGTGCCAGCAGCCCCCGGTCGGGAAATGGGGAGCCCCAGCATTTT
TRBD2	NA	TRBV7-2	TRBJ2-2	CASSRGTTWETGELFF	TGTGCCAGCAGCCGGGGGACTACCTGGGAGACCGGGGAGCTGTTTTTT
NA	NA	TRBV12-3/TRBV12-4	TRBJ1-1	CASSLSAQVEAFF	TGTGCCAGCAGTTTATCGGCACAGGTGGAAGCTTTCTTT
NA	once	TRBV2	TRBJ2-3	CASSRDSLDTQYF	TGTGCCAGCAGCCGGGACTCCTTAGATACGCAGTATTTT
TRBD2	NA	TRBV5-1	TRBJ2-3	CASSLGLAGTDTQYF	TGCGCCAGCAGCTTGGGACTAGCGGGGACAGATACGCAGTATTTT
TRBD1	NA	TRBV30	TRBJ2-3	CAWSGGTGQGTQYF	TGTGCCTGGAGCGGCGGGACAGGGCAAGGGACGCAGTATTTT
TRBD2	NA	TRBV4-3	TRBJ2-7	CASSQGPGGPYEQYF	TGCGCCAGCAGCCAGGGGCCGGGAGGCCCCTACGAGCAGTACTTC
NA	NA	TRBV6-5	TRBJ1-1	CASRWLNTEAFF	TGTGCCAGCAGGTGGCTGAACACTGAAGCTTTCTTT
TRBD1	NA	TRBV7-2	TRBJ1-5	CASSLGQKGQPQHF	TGTGCCAGCAGCTTGGGACAGAAGGGTCAGCCCCAGCATTTT